This TCR beta chain was sequenced during a study of molecular identifiers for immune sequencing clone quantification. Study findings and constraints: Identical TCR molecules that share a barcode could lead to an underestimation of highly expanded clone sizes.

Germline V gene sequence: CDR1 MGHRA, CDR2 YSYEKL. CDR3 length equals 15 residues. Trimming left V 2 bases short and J 0 bases short, with 11 bases between. Comments on this clonotype: What it binds is not known.

Construction of naive CD8 libraries employed about 19,000 to 1,000,000 sorted cells together with 10%, 30% or 50% RNA. Sorting was used to obtain naive CD8 T cells (CD8+CD4-CCR7+CD45RA+). Making the bulk TCR libraries relied on previously described methods and listed TCR primers. TCRdb independently ran MiXCR on the PCR reads; one entry per CDR3 protein. The data hold 70,000 to 90,000 distinct CDR3 sequences, with around 20% observed a single time. The chain uses TRBV4-1 and TRBJ2-7; a weak D match, TRBD2 (5 bases). Sequencing was done on a sample of naive CD8+ T cells from blood, with Jurkat cell RNA spiked in. Noted subset: FACS-sorted CD8+CD4-CCR7+CD45RA+ naive T cells. This TCR was sampled from a human donor in good health. Some libraries in this study had Jurkat cell RNA spiked in. The CDR3 nucleotides are TGCGCCAGCAGCCAACAAGTCAGCGGCTCCTACGAGCAGTACTTC. Translating gives CASSQQVSGSYEQYF.